This T cell receptor beta chain was found in a study of T cell responses to AZD1222 COVID-19 vaccine. General observations from the study: Two AZD1222 doses significantly raised spike-specific TCR breadth and depth over controls. Nearly half of unique spike-specific TCRs reportedly avoided B.1.351 and B.1.1.7 mutated regions. It should be noted that donors were predominantly white British and more often female, and clonal diversity was possibly underestimated. Recipients of AZD1222 seropositive at baseline numbered only 5 or 6.

Germline lookup yields CDR1 SEHNR and CDR2 FQNEAQ (reference sequence). V was clipped by 0 bases and J by 5 bases; unmatched bases: 2. The CDR3 is made up of 15 amino acids. With regard to this clone: Its antigen is unidentified.

Clones were sequenced by immunoSEQ multiplex PCR, and TCRdb holds only the in-frame ones, with some missing. The table records about 98,000 clones, approximately 86% of them present only once. This specimen was peripheral blood, taken on day 0 of MenACWY control vaccination. The V call is TRBV7-9, the J call TRBJ2-3, with 10 bases aligning to TRBD1. The TCR sequence derives from an adult in good health. The DNA of the CDR3 is TGTGCCAGCAGCTTAGCGGGACAGGGGAGAGATACGCAGTATTTT. Translated: CASSLAGQGRDTQYF. The full variable domain, completed using reference TRBV7-9 and TRBJ2-3, is DTGVSQNPRHKITKRGQNVTFRCDPISEHNRLYWYRQTLGQGPEFLTYFQNEAQLEKSRLLSDRFSAERPKGSFSTLEIQRTEQGDSAMYLCASSLAGQGRDTQYFGPGTRLTVL.